Reported below is one T cell receptor (beta chain). This sample stems from a study of monozygotic twins with inflammatory bowel disease. The team made cDNA by running eight separate reactions for each sample. TCRdb reworked the 5' RACE reads into one entry per CDR3 protein, no DNA. Here the sample table reports hundreds of thousands of distinct CDR3 sequences. The CDR3 covers 14 residues. Germline V gene sequence: CDR1 SGHTA, CDR2 FQGTGA. The gene calls are TRBV7-3 and TRBJ2-7. The receptor was isolated from a human donor with ulcerative colitis or Crohn's disease, or a healthy co-twin of an affected twin (not recorded which). Specimen: blood. This CDR3 is CASSLHSTSHEQYF.